These 4 T cell receptor beta chains were sequenced from one sample in a study of graft-versus-host responses after intestinal transplantation. TCRdb's copy holds only in-frame clones and misses some; the assay was immunoSEQ multiplex PCR. The sample carries about 100,000 clones, about 90% recorded once. No antigen is known for these receptors. This specimen was unstimulated CD4+ T cells sorted from spleen or lymph node cells, taken before transplant. The origin of the receptors is a human donor who was the organ donor for an intestinal transplant.

This clone has more than one count but fewer than ten. The CDR3 here is CATSGRADEWNSPLHF. CDR3 nucleotide sequence: TGTGCCACGAGTGGGAGGGCCGATGAGTGGAATTCACCCCTCCACTTT. The chain employs TRBV28 and TRBJ1-6; D gene ambiguous. Germline CDR1 reads MDHEN; CDR2 reads SYDVKM. CDR3 length: 16 residues. V was trimmed by 10 bases and J by 7 bases, leaving 23 bases between them.

This clone was seen only once. The rearrangement links TRBV5-6 to TRBJ1-6; a possible D gene is TRBD1 (5 bases). Germline CDR1 and CDR2: SGHDT and YYEEEE. The CDR3 length is 14 residues. Trimming took off 0 bases at V and 7 bases at J, with 8 bases between the two ends. CDR3 protein: CASSLGTLNSPLHF. The CDR3, as DNA: TGTGCCAGCAGCTTGGGGACACTGAATTCACCCCTCCACTTT.

The gene calls are TRBV10-3 and TRBJ1-2; perhaps TRBD1 as D (5 bases). There are 14 residues in the CDR3. V dropped 4 bases and J dropped 6 bases, with 15 bases sitting between them. Germline CDR1 is ENHRY and CDR2 is SYGVKD. In DNA, the CDR3 is TGTGCCATCAGTGCGGCCAGGGAAAAGGATGGCTACACCTTC. As protein: CAISAAREKDGYTF.

This chain connects TRBV12-5 to TRBJ1-3; a weak D match, TRBD1 (5 bases). Per the germline V gene, CDR1 is LGHNT and CDR2 is FRNRAP. V was pared by 0 bases and J by 4 bases, with 16 bases between. The CDR3 contains 17 residues. CDR3 region: CASGLVARQGSGNTIYF. The CDR3 DNA sequence: TGTGCTAGTGGTTTGGTGGCGAGGCAGGGATCGGGAAACACCATATATTTT. Using reference TRBV12-5 and TRBJ1-3 for the parts outside the CDR3, the full variable domain is DARVTQTPRHKVTEMGQEVTMRCQPILGHNTVFWYRQTMMQGLELLAYFRNRAPLDDSGMPKDRFSAEMPDATLATLKIQPSEPRDSAVYFCASGLVARQGSGNTIYFGEGSWLTVV.